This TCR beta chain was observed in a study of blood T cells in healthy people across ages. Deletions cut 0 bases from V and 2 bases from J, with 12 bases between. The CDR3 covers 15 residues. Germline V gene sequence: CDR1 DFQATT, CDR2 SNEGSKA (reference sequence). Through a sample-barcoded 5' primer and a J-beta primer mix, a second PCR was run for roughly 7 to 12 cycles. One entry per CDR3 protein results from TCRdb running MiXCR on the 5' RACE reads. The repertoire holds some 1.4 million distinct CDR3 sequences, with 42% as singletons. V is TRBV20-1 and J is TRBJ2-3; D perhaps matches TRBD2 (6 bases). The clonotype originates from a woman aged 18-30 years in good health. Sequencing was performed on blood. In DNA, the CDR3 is TGCAGTGCTAGAGATGGGGGGTCATACACAGATACGCAGTATTTT. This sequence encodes CSARDGGSYTDTQYF.